The clone carrying this TCR beta chain has just one count. The antigen remains undetermined. This entry comes from a study of cytomegalovirus exposure and HLA in healthy donors. General study results and limits: Most subjects had HLA-A and HLA-B alleles reportedly predicted accurately by TCR beta sequences.

Trimming removed 6 bases from V and 1 base from J; junction bases left unmatched: 9. This CDR3 is built from 16 residues. Per the germline V gene, CDR1 is MRHNA and CDR2 is SNTAGT. This PCR relied on a set of 60 Vbeta primers and 13 Jbeta primers. TCRdb keeps only in-frame clones here, not all; method: immunoSEQ multiplex PCR. The table records some 200,000 clones, more than 60% of them present only once. The sequence came from a man aged 45-65 years in good health and CMV-seronegative. Sequenced sample: PBMCs. The chain links TRBV6-4 to TRBJ2-1, with 7 bases aligning to TRBD2. The CDR3 protein is CASSFRGGLSYNEQFF. In nucleotides, the CDR3 is TGTGCCAGCAGCTTTAGGGGAGGGTTGTCCTACAATGAGCAGTTCTTC.